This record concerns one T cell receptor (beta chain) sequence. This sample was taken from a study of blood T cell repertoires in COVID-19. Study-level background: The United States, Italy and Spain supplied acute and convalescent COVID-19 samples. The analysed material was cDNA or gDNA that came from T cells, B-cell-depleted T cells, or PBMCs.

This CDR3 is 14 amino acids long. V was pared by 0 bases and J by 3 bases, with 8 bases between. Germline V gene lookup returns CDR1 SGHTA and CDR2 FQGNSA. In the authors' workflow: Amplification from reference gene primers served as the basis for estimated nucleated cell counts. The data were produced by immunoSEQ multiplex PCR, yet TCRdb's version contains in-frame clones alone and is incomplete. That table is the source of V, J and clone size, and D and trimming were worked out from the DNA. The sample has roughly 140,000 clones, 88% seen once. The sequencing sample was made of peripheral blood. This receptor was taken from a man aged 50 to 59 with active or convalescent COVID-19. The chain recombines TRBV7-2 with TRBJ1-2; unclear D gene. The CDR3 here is CASSLAAGDYGYTF. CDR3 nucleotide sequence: TGTGCCAGCAGCTTAGCGGCAGGTGACTATGGCTACACCTTC.